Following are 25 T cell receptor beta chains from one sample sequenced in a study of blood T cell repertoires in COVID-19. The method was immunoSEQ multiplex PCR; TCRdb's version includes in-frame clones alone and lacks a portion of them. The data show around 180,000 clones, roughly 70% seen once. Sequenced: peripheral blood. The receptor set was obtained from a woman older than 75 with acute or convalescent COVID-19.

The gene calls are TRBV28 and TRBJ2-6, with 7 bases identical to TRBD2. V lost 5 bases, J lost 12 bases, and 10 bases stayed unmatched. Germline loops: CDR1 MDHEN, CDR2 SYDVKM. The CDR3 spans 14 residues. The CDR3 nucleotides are TGTGCCAGCAGTCCACATCAGCGGGAACCCGTCCTGACTTTC. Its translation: CASSPHQREPVLTF.

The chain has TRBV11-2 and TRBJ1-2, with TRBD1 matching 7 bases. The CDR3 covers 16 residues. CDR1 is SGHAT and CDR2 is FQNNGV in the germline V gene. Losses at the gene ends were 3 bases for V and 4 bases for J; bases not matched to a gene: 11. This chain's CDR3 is CASSFLRRGPSYGYTF. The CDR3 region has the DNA TGTGCCAGCAGCTTCTTGAGGAGGGGGCCGAGCTATGGCTACACCTTC.

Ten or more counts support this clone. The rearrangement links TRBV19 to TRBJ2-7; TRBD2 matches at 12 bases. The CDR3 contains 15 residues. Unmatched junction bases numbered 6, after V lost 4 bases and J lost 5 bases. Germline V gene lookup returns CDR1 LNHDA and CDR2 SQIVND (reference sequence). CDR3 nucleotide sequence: TGTGCCAGTAGTAGAGGGACTAGCGGGTTCGACGAGCAGTACTTC. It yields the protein CASSRGTSGFDEQYF.

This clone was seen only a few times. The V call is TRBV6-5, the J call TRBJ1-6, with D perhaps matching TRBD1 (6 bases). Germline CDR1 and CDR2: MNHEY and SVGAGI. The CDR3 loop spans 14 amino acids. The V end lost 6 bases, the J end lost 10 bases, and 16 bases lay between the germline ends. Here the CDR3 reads CASSLGGAGSPLHF. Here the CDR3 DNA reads TGTGCCAGCAGCCTGGGGGGGGCTGGGTCACCCCTCCACTTT.

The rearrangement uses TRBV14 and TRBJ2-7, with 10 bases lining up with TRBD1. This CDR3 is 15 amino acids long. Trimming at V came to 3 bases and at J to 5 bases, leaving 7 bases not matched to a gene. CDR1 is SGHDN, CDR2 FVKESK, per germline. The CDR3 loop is CASSHLDRGYNEQYF. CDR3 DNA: TGTGCCAGCAGCCACTTGGACAGGGGGTACAACGAGCAGTACTTC.

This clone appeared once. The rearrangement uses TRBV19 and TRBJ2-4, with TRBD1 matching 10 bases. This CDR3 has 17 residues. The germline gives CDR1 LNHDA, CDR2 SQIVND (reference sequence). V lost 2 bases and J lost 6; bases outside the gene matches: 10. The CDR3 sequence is CASSILYGTGAVNIQYF. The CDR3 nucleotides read TGTGCCAGTAGTATACTGTACGGGACAGGGGCTGTAAACATTCAGTACTTC.

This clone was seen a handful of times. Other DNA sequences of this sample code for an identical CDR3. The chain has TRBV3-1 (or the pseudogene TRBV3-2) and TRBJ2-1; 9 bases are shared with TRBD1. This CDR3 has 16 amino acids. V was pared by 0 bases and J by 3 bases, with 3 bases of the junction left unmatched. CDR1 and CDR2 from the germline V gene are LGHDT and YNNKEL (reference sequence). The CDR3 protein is CASSQDSTGGYNEQFF. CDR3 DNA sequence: TGTGCCAGCAGCCAAGATTCGACAGGGGGCTACAATGAGCAGTTCTTC.

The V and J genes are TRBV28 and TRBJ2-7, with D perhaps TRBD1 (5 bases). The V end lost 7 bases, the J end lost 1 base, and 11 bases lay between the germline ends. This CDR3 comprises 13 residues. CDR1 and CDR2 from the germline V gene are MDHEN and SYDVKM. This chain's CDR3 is CASTGSPSYEQYF. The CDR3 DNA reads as TGTGCCAGCACAGGGTCACCTTCCTACGAGCAGTACTTC. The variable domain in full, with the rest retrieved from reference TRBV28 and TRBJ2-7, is DVKVTQSSRYLVKRTGEKVFLECVQDMDHENMFWYRQDPGLGLRLIYFSYDVKMKEKGDIPEGYSVSREKKERFSLILESASTNQTSMYLCASTGSPSYEQYFGPGTRLTVT.

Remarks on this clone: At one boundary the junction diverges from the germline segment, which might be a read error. The CDR3 sequence is CASSSQTGAAHHYGYTF. CDR3 nucleotide sequence: TGTGCCAGCAGTTCCCAGACAGGGGCCGCGCACCACTATGGTTACACCTTC. The gene calls are TRBV7-9 and TRBJ1-2; TRBD1 matches 8 bases. Germline V gene lookup returns CDR1 SEHNR and CDR2 FQNEAQ (reference sequence). This CDR3 is 17 amino acids long.

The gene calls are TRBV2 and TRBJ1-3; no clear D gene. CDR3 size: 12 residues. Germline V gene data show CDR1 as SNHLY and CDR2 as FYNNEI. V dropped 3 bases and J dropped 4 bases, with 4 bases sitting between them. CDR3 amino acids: CASSDSGNTIYF. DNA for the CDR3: TGTGCCAGCAGTGATTCGGGAAACACCATATATTTT. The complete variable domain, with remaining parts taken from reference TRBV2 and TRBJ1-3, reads EPEVTQTPSHQVTQMGQEVILRCVPISNHLYFYWYRQILGQKVEFLVSFYNNEISEKSEIFDDQFSVERPDGSNFTLKIRSTKLEDSAMYFCASSDSGNTIYFGEGSWLTVV.

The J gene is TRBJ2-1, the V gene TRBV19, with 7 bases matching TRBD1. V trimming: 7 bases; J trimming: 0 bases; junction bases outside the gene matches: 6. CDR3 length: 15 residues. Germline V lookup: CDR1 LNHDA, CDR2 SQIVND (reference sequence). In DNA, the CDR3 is TGTGCCAGTACCAAGACAGGGAGCTCCTACAATGAGCAGTTCTTC. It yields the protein CASTKTGSSYNEQFF.

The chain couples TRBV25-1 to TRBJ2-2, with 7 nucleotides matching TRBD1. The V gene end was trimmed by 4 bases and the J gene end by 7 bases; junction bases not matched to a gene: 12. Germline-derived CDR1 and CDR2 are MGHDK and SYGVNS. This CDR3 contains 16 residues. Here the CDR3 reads CASSADRDGADGELFF. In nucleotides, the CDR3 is TGTGCCAGCAGTGCTGACAGGGATGGGGCCGACGGGGAGCTGTTTTTT.

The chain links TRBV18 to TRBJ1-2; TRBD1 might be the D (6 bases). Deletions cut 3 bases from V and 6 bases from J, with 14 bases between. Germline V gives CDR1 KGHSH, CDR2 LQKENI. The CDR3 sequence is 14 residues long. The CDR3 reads CASSPFRGADGYTF. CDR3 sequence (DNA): TGTGCCAGCTCACCCTTTCGGGGGGCAGATGGCTACACCTTC.

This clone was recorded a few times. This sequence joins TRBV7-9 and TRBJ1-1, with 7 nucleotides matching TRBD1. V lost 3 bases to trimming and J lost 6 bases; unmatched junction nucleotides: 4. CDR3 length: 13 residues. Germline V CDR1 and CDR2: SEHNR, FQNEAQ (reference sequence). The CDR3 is CASSFTQGAEAFF. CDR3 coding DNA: TGTGCCAGCAGCTTCACGCAGGGGGCTGAAGCTTTCTTT.

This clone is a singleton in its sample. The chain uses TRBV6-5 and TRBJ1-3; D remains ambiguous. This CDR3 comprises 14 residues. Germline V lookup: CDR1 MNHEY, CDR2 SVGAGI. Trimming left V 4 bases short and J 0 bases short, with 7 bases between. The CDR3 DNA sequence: TGTGCCAGCAGTTCCATGCGCTCTGGAAACACCATATATTTT. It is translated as CASSSMRSGNTIYF.

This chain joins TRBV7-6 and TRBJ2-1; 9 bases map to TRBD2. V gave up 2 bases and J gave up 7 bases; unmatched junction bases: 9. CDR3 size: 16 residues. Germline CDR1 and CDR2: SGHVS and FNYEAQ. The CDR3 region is CASSLIQFGLANEQFF. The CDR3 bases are TGTGCCAGCAGCTTAATTCAGTTCGGACTAGCGAATGAGCAGTTCTTC. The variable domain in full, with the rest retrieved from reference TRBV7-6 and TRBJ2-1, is GAGVSQSPRYKVTKRGQDVALRCDPISGHVSLYWYRQALGQGPEFLTYFNYEAQQDKSGLPNDRFSAERPEGSISTLTIQRTEQRDSAMYRCASSLIQFGLANEQFFGPGTRLTVL.

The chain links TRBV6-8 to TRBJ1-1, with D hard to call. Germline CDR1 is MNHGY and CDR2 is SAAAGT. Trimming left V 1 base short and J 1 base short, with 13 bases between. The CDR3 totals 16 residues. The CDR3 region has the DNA TGTGCCAGCAGTTACTGGGGTCGTCGGGAGAACACTGAAGCTTTCTTT. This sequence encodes CASSYWGRRENTEAFF.

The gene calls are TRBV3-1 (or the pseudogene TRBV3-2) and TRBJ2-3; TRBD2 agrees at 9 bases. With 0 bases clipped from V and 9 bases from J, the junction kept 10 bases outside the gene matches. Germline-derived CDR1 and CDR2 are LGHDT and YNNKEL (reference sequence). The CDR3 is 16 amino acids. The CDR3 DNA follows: TGTGCCAGCAGCCAAGAGTCCGGTAGCGGGAGTGACACGCAGTATTTT. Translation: CASSQESGSGSDTQYF.

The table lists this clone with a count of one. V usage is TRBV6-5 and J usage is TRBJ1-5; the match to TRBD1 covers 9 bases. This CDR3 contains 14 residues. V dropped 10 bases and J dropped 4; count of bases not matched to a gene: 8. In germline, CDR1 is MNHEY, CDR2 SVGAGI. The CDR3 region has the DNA TGTGCCATCTCGGACAGGGGCTTTAATCAGCCCCAGCATTTT. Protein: CAISDRGFNQPQHF.

The CDR3 region is CASSQESTGGKLFF. The CDR3 nucleotides are TGTGCCAGCAGCCAAGAGAGTACAGGGGGAAAACTGTTTTTT. The chain uses TRBV4-2 and TRBJ1-4; 8 nucleotides line up with TRBD1. V was pared by 0 bases and J by 10 bases, with 4 bases of the junction left unmatched. The CDR3 loop spans 14 amino acids. CDR1 and CDR2 from the germline V gene are LGHNA and YNFKEQ.

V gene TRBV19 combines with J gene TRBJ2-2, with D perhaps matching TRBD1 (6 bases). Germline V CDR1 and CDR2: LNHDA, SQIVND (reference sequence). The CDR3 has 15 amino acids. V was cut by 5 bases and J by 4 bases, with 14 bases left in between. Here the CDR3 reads CASSWSLDSTGELFF. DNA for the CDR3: TGTGCCAGTAGTTGGAGCTTGGACAGCACCGGGGAGCTGTTTTTT.

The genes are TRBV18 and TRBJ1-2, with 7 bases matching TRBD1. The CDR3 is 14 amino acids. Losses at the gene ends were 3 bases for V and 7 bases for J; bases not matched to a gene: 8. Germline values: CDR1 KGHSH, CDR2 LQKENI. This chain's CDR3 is CASSPQDRDGGYTF. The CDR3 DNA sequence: TGTGCCAGCTCACCCCAAGACAGGGACGGTGGCTACACCTTC.

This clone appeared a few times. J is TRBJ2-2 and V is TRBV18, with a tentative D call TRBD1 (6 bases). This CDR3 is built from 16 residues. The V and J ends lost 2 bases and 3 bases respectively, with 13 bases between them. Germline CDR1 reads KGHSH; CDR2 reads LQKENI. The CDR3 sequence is CASSPGWTVDTGELFF. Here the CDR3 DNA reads TGTGCCAGCTCACCAGGTTGGACAGTTGACACCGGGGAGCTGTTTTTT.

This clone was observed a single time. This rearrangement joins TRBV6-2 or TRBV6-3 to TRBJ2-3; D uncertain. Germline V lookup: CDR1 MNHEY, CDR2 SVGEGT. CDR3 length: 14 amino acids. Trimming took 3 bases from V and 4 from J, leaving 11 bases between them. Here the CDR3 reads CASSYWVEADTQYF. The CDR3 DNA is TGTGCCAGCAGTTATTGGGTAGAGGCAGATACGCAGTATTTT.

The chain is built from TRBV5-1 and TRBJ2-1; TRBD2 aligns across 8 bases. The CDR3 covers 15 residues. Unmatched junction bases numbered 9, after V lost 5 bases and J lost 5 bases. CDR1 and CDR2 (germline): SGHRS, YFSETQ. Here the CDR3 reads CASRLTGGPHNEQFF. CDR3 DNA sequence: TGCGCCAGCAGATTAACGGGAGGGCCCCACAATGAGCAGTTCTTC.